These T cell receptor beta chains were read from a single sample in a study of cytomegalovirus exposure and HLA in healthy donors. Measured with immunoSEQ multiplex PCR; TCRdb has only the in-frame clones, and not every one. The sample lists roughly 97,000 clones; roughly 80% were seen once. Sequencing used PBMCs. These receptors were obtained from a middle-aged woman in good health and CMV-seronegative. The CDR3 runs from the conserved cysteine through the conserved F or W. The D gene is left open where the match is weak. Only part of the rows carry a size: once, few, many, or a class if the clone is expanded.

-	TRBV4-2	-	TRBJ1-4	TGTGCCAGCAGCCAAGGAGACAGCACAACTAATGAAAAACTGTTTTTT	CASSQGDSTTNEKLFF
-	TRBV11-2	-	TRBJ1-5	TGTGCCAGCAGCTTACCCGGGCAGGGGCAGCCCCAGCATTTT	CASSLPGQGQPQHF
TRBD1	TRBV15	once	TRBJ2-1	TGTGCCACCAGCACTGACAGGGAGTACAATGAGCAGTTCTTC	CATSTDREYNEQFF
TRBD1	TRBV29-1	-	TRBJ1-2	TGCAGCGTTGAATCTCAAAGAGCAGGGGGCACTTATGGCTACACCTTC	CSVESQRAGGTYGYTF
-	TRBV5-6	few	TRBJ2-2	TGTGCCAGCAGCTTGCGGGGAGGGGAGCTGTTTTTT	CASSLRGGELFF
-	TRBV11-3	few	TRBJ2-2	TGTGCCAGCAGCTTAGATTCCGTGTACAGGGAGAACACCGGGGAGCTGTTTTTT	CASSLDSVYRENTGELFF
TRBD1	TRBV7-9	-	TRBJ2-7	TGTTCCAGCAGCTTAGGTTCGGGGACAGGGCACCACGAGCAGTACTTC	CSSSLGSGTGHHEQYF
TRBD2	TRBV15	-	TRBJ2-1	TGTGCCACCAGCAGAGGGGGGGGATTAGGGTTGTCCTACAATGAGCAGTTCTTC	CATSRGGGLGLSYNEQFF
TRBD1	TRBV19	-	TRBJ1-3	TGTGCCAGTAGCCAGGGGACAGGAGAGAAGGCCGACTCTGGAAACACCATATATTTT	CASSQGTGEKADSGNTIYF
TRBD1	TRBV7-9	-	TRBJ2-7	TGTGCCAGCAGCCCCCTCGGGACAGGGGGTCCAGGACGATACGAGCAGTACTTC	CASSPLGTGGPGRYEQYF
TRBD2	TRBV13	once	TRBJ2-3	TGTGCCAGCAGCGTGGGACTAGCGGGAGTAAATACGCAGTATTTT	CASSVGLAGVNTQYF
TRBD1	TRBV2	-	TRBJ2-7	TGTGCCAGCGCGAGGGACAGGACATACGAGCAGTACTTC	CASARDRTYEQYF
TRBD2	TRBV27	-	TRBJ2-1	TGTGCCAGCAGTTCTGGACTAGCCGTGGGTGAGCAGTTCTTC	CASSSGLAVGEQFF
-	TRBV6-6	few	TRBJ2-2	TGTGCCAGCAGTTACTGGTCCGCACAGAACACCGGGGAGCTGTTTTTT	CASSYWSAQNTGELFF
TRBD1	TRBV7-9	-	TRBJ1-2	TGTGCCAGCGGCCCAAGACAGGGGAAGAAAGGCTACACCTTC	CASGPRQGKKGYTF
-	TRBV9	-	TRBJ2-2	TGTGCCAGCAGCGCAGTGAGGGTGAACACCGGGGAGCTGTTTTTT	CASSAVRVNTGELFF